Shown below are 5 T cell receptor beta chains from a single sample sequenced in a study of T-cell memory formation after mild COVID-19. One entry per CDR3 protein results from TCRdb running MiXCR on the 5' RACE reads. Here the sample spans about 90,000 distinct CDR3 sequences, over 13% being singletons. What was sequenced was PBMCs or a T cell subset sorted from them (not recorded which). Source of these receptors: a man between 18 and 35 years old who had mild COVID-19 (a few samples of this study predate the infection). Cell type and time point are not known.

V is TRBV12-3 or TRBV12-4 and J is TRBJ2-7; no reliable D call. This CDR3 is built from 13 residues. The V and J ends lost 2 bases and 6 bases respectively, with 11 bases between them. This chain's CDR3 is CASSLSGFGEQYF. In DNA, the CDR3 is TGTGCCAGCAGTTTATCCGGGTTCGGCGAGCAGTACTTC.

The gene calls are TRBV7-9 and TRBJ1-1; D gene ambiguous. The germline CDR1 and CDR2 sequences are SEHNR and FQNEAQ (reference sequence). This CDR3 has 16 amino acids. The V and J ends lost 4 bases and 0 bases respectively, with 15 bases between them. CDR3 amino acids: CASSSSGTVMNTEAFF. CDR3 DNA: TGTGCCAGCAGCTCCAGCGGAACAGTCATGAACACTGAAGCTTTCTTT.

This clonotype was found a few times. The genes are TRBV6-5 and TRBJ2-7, with D possibly matching TRBD1 (6 bases). The ends were cut back, 6 bases at V and 7 bases at J, with 19 bases in the middle. The CDR3 spans 14 residues. CDR1 and CDR2 from the germline V gene are MNHEY and SVGAGI. The CDR3 coding sequence is TGTGCCAGCAGCAATACAGGGCTCCCGGGTGAGCAGTACTTC. This encodes CASSNTGLPGEQYF.

The genes are TRBV6-6 and TRBJ2-1; D is perhaps TRBD1 or TRBD2 (5 bases each). Germline-derived CDR1 and CDR2 are MNHNY and SVGAGI (reference sequence). Trimming took 2 bases from V and 8 from J, leaving 16 bases between them. The CDR3 has 15 amino acids. The CDR3 is CASSYDGAHLDEQFF. As DNA, the CDR3 is TGTGCCAGCAGTTACGACGGGGCTCACTTAGATGAGCAGTTCTTC.

CDR3 amino acids: CASSLARGLANEQFF. The CDR3 region has the DNA TGTGCCAGCAGCTTAGCGCGGGGACTAGCCAATGAGCAGTTCTTC. The chain links TRBV7-2 to TRBJ2-1, with 9 bases fitting TRBD2. Germline loops: CDR1 SGHTA, CDR2 FQGNSA. The CDR3 is 15 amino acids. With V trimmed by 0 bases and J by 6 bases, 3 bases remained unmatched.